The 26 T cell receptor beta chains reported below all come from one sample, sequenced in a study of Graves' ophthalmopathy and Graves' hyperthyroidism. RNA transcripts were the template, and TCR beta CDR3 regions were amplified from them. An initial RT-PCR round employing HTBI primers preceded a second-round multiplex PCR. Using its own MiXCR run on the multiplex PCR reads, TCRdb lists one record per CDR3 protein. The sample lists 620,000 or so distinct CDR3 sequences, 20% to 25% occurring once. The sample consisted of peripheral blood. These TCRs come from a woman aged 18 to 35 with stable Graves' hyperthyroidism. Some clones in this sample may be carry-over from other donors' samples.

In this sample, this clonotype turned up a few times. The J gene is TRBJ2-5, the V gene TRBV4-3; TRBD2 is a possible D gene (7 bases). Trimming left V 4 bases short and J 4 bases short, with 13 bases between. The germline V gene has CDR1 LGHNA and CDR2 YSLEER. The CDR3 contains 14 residues. The CDR3 here is CASSPGGGSETQYF. The CDR3 DNA sequence: TGCGCCAGCAGCCCCGGCGGGGGCTCAGAGACCCAGTACTTC.

This clonotype was counted many times. The chain has TRBV10-3 and TRBJ1-1; D is undetermined. Germline-derived CDR1 and CDR2 are ENHRY and SYGVKD. The CDR3 is 13 residues long. V dropped 5 bases and J dropped 3 bases, with 10 bases sitting between them. The CDR3 DNA reads TGTGCCATCAGTCGTACGGGTTACACTGAAGCTTTCTTT. Its protein is CAISRTGYTEAFF.

This clonotype has ten or more counts. This sequence joins TRBV25-1 and TRBJ1-1; D not resolved. With 3 bases removed from V and 4 bases from J, the gap between germline ends came to 15 bases. Per germline, CDR1 MGHDK and CDR2 SYGVNS. The CDR3 loop spans 15 amino acids. In DNA, the CDR3 is TGTGCCAGCAGTGACTCCTTGCCTCCGGGCACTGAAGCTTTCTTT. Amino acid sequence: CASSDSLPPGTEAFF.

The genes are TRBV7-2 and TRBJ2-5; 13 positions agree with TRBD2. Germline values: CDR1 SGHTA, CDR2 FQGNSA. CDR3 length: 16 residues. Losses at the gene ends were 3 bases for V and 4 bases for J; bases not matched to a gene: 5. This CDR3 is CASSFSLAGGTETQYF. The CDR3 DNA sequence: TGTGCCAGCAGCTTTTCACTAGCGGGGGGGACAGAGACCCAGTACTTC.

This clonotype was recorded many times. The CDR3 is CSARERTGANVLTF. The CDR3 coding sequence is TGCAGTGCTAGAGAGAGGACTGGGGCCAACGTCCTGACTTTC. V is TRBV20-1 and J is TRBJ2-6; D not resolved. Germline values: CDR1 DFQATT, CDR2 SNEGSKA (reference sequence). V was clipped by 0 bases and J by 2 bases, with 5 bases between them. This CDR3 region has 14 residues.

The J gene is TRBJ2-2, the V gene TRBV20-1; D is tentatively TRBD1 or TRBD2 (6 bases each). This CDR3 is built from 16 residues. Trimming stripped 0 bases from V and 3 bases from J, with 14 bases between. CDR1 and CDR2 from the germline V gene are DFQATT and SNEGSKA (reference sequence). The CDR3 nucleotides read TGCAGTGCTAGAGATCGGAGGGGGGTTTACACCGGGGAGCTGTTTTTT. This encodes CSARDRRGVYTGELFF.

This clonotype has a count of ten or more. This chain links TRBV11-1 with TRBJ1-4; TRBD1 matches at 7 bases. Germline CDR1 SGHAT, CDR2 FQDESV (reference sequence). There are 15 residues in the CDR3. With V trimmed by 2 bases and J by 5 bases, 5 bases remained unmatched. The CDR3 is CASSLPGQPNEKLFF. CDR3 DNA sequence: TGTGCCAGCAGCTTACCGGGACAGCCGAATGAAAAACTGTTTTTT.

The chain is built from TRBV9 and TRBJ1-1; D remains ambiguous. This CDR3 has 14 amino acids. The V and J ends lost 3 bases and 2 bases respectively, with 11 bases between them. Germline values: CDR1 SGDLS, CDR2 YYNGEE. The CDR3 is CASSEALSNTEAFF. CDR3 in DNA: TGTGCCAGCAGCGAGGCCCTCTCTAACACTGAAGCTTTCTTT.

The chain combines TRBV6-1 with TRBJ2-7, with 8 positions matching TRBD2. Losses at the gene ends were 6 bases for V and 3 bases for J; bases not matched to a gene: 16. The CDR3 runs to 17 residues. Germline CDR1 reads MNHNS; CDR2 reads SASEGT. In DNA, the CDR3 is TGTGCCAGCAGACCGCGAGCGGGAGCGGGTCTGAACTACGAGCAGTACTTC. It translates to CASRPRAGAGLNYEQYF.

This clonotype was seen a few times. The chain carries TRBV7-6 and TRBJ2-5; D may match TRBD1 or TRBD2 (7 bases each). The CDR3 is made up of 14 amino acids. Germline V gene data show CDR1 as SGHVS and CDR2 as FNYEAQ. V was pared by 7 bases and J by 5 bases, with 17 bases between. The CDR3 loop is CASTRGGGFETQYF. In DNA form, the CDR3 reads TGTGCCAGCACCCGGGGAGGGGGCTTTGAGACCCAGTACTTC.

CDR3 bases: TGTGCCAGCAGCCTACGGACAGGGCCCACTGAAGCTTTCTTT. Translating it yields CASSLRTGPTEAFF. The chain has TRBV3-1 and TRBJ1-1; 8 bases are a match to TRBD1. The germline V gene encodes CDR1 LGHDT and CDR2 YNNKEL (reference sequence). With V trimmed by 4 bases and J by 4 bases, 5 bases remained unmatched. The CDR3 is made up of 14 amino acids.

There are many counts of this clonotype. This rearrangement joins TRBV29-1 to TRBJ1-1, with D maybe TRBD1 (5 bases). Germline V CDR1 and CDR2: SQVTM, ANQGSEA. The CDR3 sequence is 13 residues long. The V end was cut by 8 bases, the J end by 6 bases, with 19 bases between. CDR3 DNA: TGCAGCACCCGGGAAGGGGCCGAGGCTGAAGCTTTCTTT. Protein: CSTREGAEAEAFF.

This clonotype has at least ten counts. For the CDR3, the DNA is TGTGCCAGCAGAACAGGGGGCGCTGGAAACACCATATATTTT. Its protein product is CASRTGGAGNTIYF. The chain combines TRBV6-5 with TRBJ1-3, with TRBD1 identical over 9 bases. The V and J ends lost 6 bases and 2 bases, in that order; junction bases with no gene match: 2. Germline V gene sequence: CDR1 MNHEY, CDR2 SVGAGI. The CDR3 has 14 amino acids.

This clonotype was observed many times. The chain links TRBV30 to TRBJ1-2; a possible D gene is TRBD1 (5 bases). V was pared by 5 bases and J by 5 bases, with 12 bases between. Germline values: CDR1 GTSNPN, CDR2 SVGIG (reference sequence). The CDR3 runs to 12 residues. CDR3 sequence reads: CAWAKGRYGYTF. The CDR3 nucleotides read TGTGCCTGGGCTAAGGGACGTTATGGCTACACCTTC.

This clonotype was seen ten or more times. The V call is TRBV30, the J call TRBJ2-5; weak D call: TRBD2 (6 bases). CDR1 and CDR2 (germline): GTSNPN, SVGIG (reference sequence). The CDR3 is 13 amino acids. The V gene lost 0 bases and the J gene lost 5 bases, with 10 bases spanning the gap. The CDR3 spells CAWSVSSAETQYF. The CDR3 nucleotides are TGTGCCTGGAGTGTATCTAGCGCCGAGACCCAGTACTTC. Based on the CDR3 plus reference TRBV30 and TRBJ2-5, the full variable domain is SQTIHQWPATLVQPVGSPLSLECTVEGTSNPNLYWYRQAAGRGLQLLFYSVGIGQISSEVPQNLSASRPQDRQFILSSKKLLLSDSGFYLCAWSVSSAETQYFGPGTRLLVL.

This clonotype was picked up many times. J is TRBJ2-2 and V is TRBV9, with D tentatively TRBD1 (6 bases). This CDR3 is 15 amino acids long. Germline V gene lookup returns CDR1 SGDLS and CDR2 YYNGEE. The V and J ends lost 3 bases and 1 base respectively, with 10 bases between them. CDR3 bases: TGTGCCAGCAGCGGCACAGGGAGGAACACCGGGGAGCTGTTTTTT. This translates into CASSGTGRNTGELFF. The full variable domain, completed using reference TRBV9 and TRBJ2-2, is DSGVTQTPKHLITATGQRVTLRCSPRSGDLSVYWYQQSLDQGLQFLIQYYNGEERAKGNILERFSAQQFPDLHSELNLSSLELGDSALYFCASSGTGRNTGELFFGEGSRLTVL.

This clonotype was seen at least ten times. V usage is TRBV4-2 and J usage is TRBJ1-1; D gene ambiguous. This CDR3 is 14 amino acids long. The germline CDR1 and CDR2 sequences are LGHNA and YNFKEQ. The V and J ends lost 2 bases and 1 base respectively, with 8 bases between them. This CDR3 is CASSQQTENTEAFF. The CDR3 DNA follows: TGTGCCAGCAGCCAACAAACCGAGAACACTGAAGCTTTCTTT.

This chain links TRBV6-1 with TRBJ1-2; 9 bases line up with TRBD1. In germline, CDR1 is MNHNS, CDR2 SASEGT. CDR3 length: 15 residues. V lost 7 bases and J lost 7; bases outside the gene matches: 13. CDR3 coding DNA: TGTGCCAGCACTCATCGGGAGACAGGGGGTTTTGGCTACACCTTC. Protein: CASTHRETGGFGYTF.

This clonotype was observed many times. Germline and junction disagree at one end, which may indicate a read error. This rearrangement joins TRBV7-7 to TRBJ2-7; TRBD2 aligns across 12 bases. The CDR3 covers 14 residues. CDR1 is SSHAT, CDR2 FNYEAQ, per germline (reference sequence). CDR3 loop: CASSLTSGSYEQYF. The CDR3 DNA sequence: TGTGCTAGCAGCTTGACTAGCGGGAGCTACGAGCAGTACTTC.

This clonotype was seen repeatedly, ten times or more. The chain recombines TRBV28 with TRBJ1-5; 7 positions agree with TRBD1. This CDR3 region has 17 residues. Germline CDR1 and CDR2: MDHEN and SYDVKM. Trimming removed 6 bases from V and 4 bases from J; junction bases left unmatched: 15. The CDR3 loop is CASRTFSLGGANQPQHF. Written as DNA, the CDR3 is TGTGCCAGCAGAACCTTTAGCTTAGGGGGCGCGAATCAGCCCCAGCATTTT.

The chain joins TRBV12-3 or TRBV12-4 to TRBJ1-3; no clear D. The CDR3 length is 13 residues. Trimming pared 2 bases from V and 7 bases from J, leaving 9 bases between. CDR3 protein: CASSLTLGNTIYF. The CDR3 region has the DNA TGTGCCAGCAGTTTAACGCTTGGCAACACCATATATTTT.

In its sample, this clonotype was seen a few times. The rearrangement links TRBV2 to TRBJ1-6; the D gene is possibly TRBD1 (6 bases). CDR3 size: 14 residues. V was clipped by 8 bases and J by 5 bases, with 13 bases between them. Germline CDR1 is SNHLY and CDR2 is FYNNEI. The CDR3, as DNA: TGTGCCAGCGGGGGGGCGCAAAATAATTCACCCCTCCACTTT. It translates to CASGGAQNNSPLHF.

This clonotype was detected only a few times. The chain joins TRBV9 to TRBJ2-7; D may be TRBD2 (6 bases). Trimming took off 0 bases at V and 2 bases at J, with 24 bases between the two ends. CDR1 and CDR2 from the germline V gene are SGDLS and YYNGEE. The CDR3 is 19 amino acids. CDR3 loop: CASSVEPLLGGSHAYEQYF. DNA for the CDR3: TGTGCCAGCAGCGTAGAACCCCTCCTTGGGGGGTCCCACGCCTACGAGCAGTACTTC. Variable domain in full (rest from reference TRBV9 and TRBJ2-7): DSGVTQTPKHLITATGQRVTLRCSPRSGDLSVYWYQQSLDQGLQFLIQYYNGEERAKGNILERFSAQQFPDLHSELNLSSLELGDSALYFCASSVEPLLGGSHAYEQYFGPGTRLTVT.

This clonotype was seen only a few times. This chain uses TRBV12-3 or TRBV12-4 with TRBJ1-1; D unclear. V was pared by 2 bases and J by 1 base, with 11 bases between. The CDR3 sequence is 15 residues long. CDR3 in amino acids: CASSLSRRRNTEAFF. The CDR3 DNA reads TGTGCCAGCAGTTTAAGTCGGAGGAGGAACACTGAAGCTTTCTTT.

This clonotype was counted many times. The chain couples TRBV6-5 to TRBJ1-5, with a weak D call TRBD1 (5 bases). The CDR3 sequence is 16 residues long. Germline lookup yields CDR1 MNHEY and CDR2 SVGAGI. Trimming removed 5 bases from V and 0 bases from J, with 14 bases in between. The CDR3 sequence: CASSRSREGSNQPQHF. CDR3 sequence (DNA): TGTGCCAGCAGTAGGTCCAGGGAAGGTAGCAATCAGCCCCAGCATTTT.

This clonotype was counted at least ten times. The J gene is TRBJ2-2, the V gene TRBV18; 8 bases fit TRBD1. Per germline, CDR1 KGHSH and CDR2 LQKENI. CDR3 length: 15 residues. V lost 6 bases, J lost 0 bases, and 3 bases stayed unmatched. As DNA, the CDR3 is TGTGCCAGCTCCCGACAGGGGACGAACACCGGGGAGCTGTTTTTT. It yields the protein CASSRQGTNTGELFF.